The 14 T cell receptor beta chains presented below share a single source sample, sequenced in a study of patients and donors after allogeneic stem cell transplantation. From the RT-PCR reads, TCRdb called clonotypes with MiXCR, one entry per CDR3 protein. The repertoire holds about 410,000 distinct CDR3 sequences, 16% seen once, with roughly 7% in the top ten. Sequenced: blood, either unsorted or a sorted T cell fraction (not recorded which). The source of these receptors is a human donor who was either an allogeneic HSCT recipient or a stem cell or donor lymphocyte infusion donor (not recorded which). It is not recorded whose cells these are; they may come from a transplant donor.

V gene TRBV7-9 combines with J gene TRBJ1-2; D is undetermined. V lost 5 bases, J lost 3 bases, and 22 bases lay in between. Germline values: CDR1 SEHNR, CDR2 FQNEAQ (reference sequence). The CDR3 runs to 17 residues. CDR3: CASSPIPGVWTYYGYTF. CDR3 nucleotide sequence: TGTGCCAGCAGCCCAATTCCGGGAGTCTGGACGTACTATGGCTACACCTTC. Using reference TRBV7-9 and TRBJ1-2 for the parts outside the CDR3, the full variable domain is DTGVSQNPRHKITKRGQNVTFRCDPISEHNRLYWYRQTLGQGPEFLTYFQNEAQLEKSRLLSDRFSAERPKGSFSTLEIQRTEQGDSAMYLCASSPIPGVWTYYGYTFGSGTRLTVV.

V gene TRBV11-2 combines with J gene TRBJ1-1; D is undetermined. CDR1 is SGHAT and CDR2 is FQNNGV in the germline V gene. The CDR3 extends over 13 amino acids. The V end lost 1 base, the J end lost 5 bases, and 8 bases lay between the germline ends. CDR3 protein: CASSLGRRTEAFF. The DNA of the CDR3 is TGTGCCAGCAGCTTAGGGAGGCGGACTGAAGCTTTCTTT.

This clonotype has a handful of counts. CDR3 sequence reads: CASSLWTVTNQPQHF. Here the CDR3 DNA reads TGTGCCAGCAGCCTCTGGACGGTCACCAATCAGCCCCAGCATTTT. The rearrangement uses TRBV28 and TRBJ1-5; D gene uncertain. Trimming cost V 6 bases and J 3 bases, with 15 bases left between them. The V gene's germline CDR1 is MDHEN and CDR2 SYDVKM. This CDR3 has 15 amino acids.

This clonotype was found a few times. The chain carries TRBV5-1 and TRBJ2-7, with D perhaps TRBD2 (6 bases). Germline V gene lookup returns CDR1 SGHRS and CDR2 YFSETQ. Deletions cut 4 bases from V and 0 bases from J, with 17 bases between. This CDR3 has 16 amino acids. This CDR3 is CASSPGDLRSSYEQYF. In DNA form, the CDR3 reads TGCGCCAGCAGCCCGGGAGACCTAAGGAGCTCCTACGAGCAGTACTTC.

This clonotype was observed at least ten times. The chain uses TRBV15 and TRBJ2-5, with TRBD1 matching 9 bases. The junction had 9 bases not matched to a gene; V was cut back by 1 base and J by 3 bases. CDR3 size: 17 residues. Germline CDR1 is LNHNV and CDR2 is YYDKDF (reference sequence). The CDR3 DNA is TGTGCCACCAGCAGAGGATTGGCGGGACAGGGTGAAGAGACCCAGTACTTC. Translation: CATSRGLAGQGEETQYF.

The chain has TRBV4-1 and TRBJ2-5; tentatively, D is TRBD1 (5 bases). Germline values: CDR1 MGHRA, CDR2 YSYEKL. The V end lost 1 base, the J end lost 5 bases, and 11 bases lay between the germline ends. This CDR3 comprises 14 residues. CDR3 in DNA: TGCGCCAGCAGCCAAGTGGTCAGGGTTGAGACCCAGTACTTC. Protein product: CASSQVVRVETQYF.

The J gene is TRBJ2-1, the V gene TRBV20-1; 7 nucleotides agree with TRBD2. The CDR3 has 14 residues. J was trimmed by 12 bases and V by 1 base; bases with no gene match: 12. Looked up from germline, CDR1 is DFQATT and CDR2 is SNEGSKA (reference sequence). CDR3 nucleotide sequence: TGCAGTGCTAGAGGTCTAGCGGCTCGTCCGGTGCAGTTCTTC. Its protein is CSARGLAARPVQFF.

This clonotype turned up a few times. The chain combines TRBV28 with TRBJ1-1; 11 bases align to TRBD1. After removal of 5 bases from V and 5 bases from J, the junction contained 10 bases not matched to a gene. The germline V gene has CDR1 MDHEN and CDR2 SYDVKM. This CDR3 has 16 residues. The CDR3 sequence is CASSPHEGQGGTEAFF. For the CDR3, the DNA is TGTGCCAGCAGTCCTCATGAGGGACAGGGGGGTACTGAAGCTTTCTTT.

V is TRBV27 and J is TRBJ2-2, with a possible D match to TRBD1 (6 bases). Germline loops: CDR1 MNHEY, CDR2 SMNVEV (reference sequence). V lost 7 bases, J lost 5 bases, and 17 bases lay in between. The CDR3 has 15 amino acids. The CDR3 nucleotides read TGTGCCAGCAACAACAACAGGGTACGGACCGGGGAGCTGTTTTTT. Its translation is CASNNNRVRTGELFF.

This clonotype was seen a handful of times. CDR3 in amino acids: CSARGTGTQETQYF. The CDR3 nucleotides are TGCAGTGCTAGAGGGACAGGGACACAAGAGACCCAGTACTTC. V and J are TRBV20-1 and TRBJ2-5; 8 nucleotides agree with TRBD1. The V gene's germline CDR1 is DFQATT and CDR2 SNEGSKA (reference sequence). The CDR3 spans 14 residues. With 1 base clipped from V and 2 bases from J, the junction kept 3 bases outside the gene matches.

The chain recombines TRBV12-3 or TRBV12-4 with TRBJ1-6, with D possibly matching TRBD1 (5 bases). V was cut by 0 bases and J by 13 bases, with 16 bases left in between. The CDR3 is 15 amino acids. Here the CDR3 DNA reads TGTGCCAGCAGTTTAGCCTTTGGGGGTAGGGCTCCCCTCCACTTT. It encodes CASSLAFGGRAPLHF.

V is TRBV27 and J is TRBJ2-7; TRBD2 agrees at 7 bases. Germline values: CDR1 MNHEY, CDR2 SMNVEV (reference sequence). There are 12 residues in the CDR3. The junction had 9 bases not matched to a gene; V was cut back by 5 bases and J by 11 bases. CDR3 DNA: TGTGCCAGCAGTACCGGGAGGAAAATAGAGTACTTC. Translated, it gives CASSTGRKIEYF.

The chain carries TRBV27 and TRBJ2-7; the match to TRBD2 covers 10 bases. After removal of 6 bases from V and 2 bases from J, the junction contained 16 bases not matched to a gene. CDR1 is MNHEY, CDR2 SMNVEV, per germline (reference sequence). The CDR3 loop spans 18 amino acids. The CDR3, as DNA: TGTGCCAGCAGGGTCTCTTTTATGAGACTAGCGGGCGCCTACGAGCAGTACTTC. This encodes CASRVSFMRLAGAYEQYF.

For this clonotype: This may stem from a read error, because a much larger clone lies one nucleotide away. DNA for the CDR3: TGCAGCGTTGGGGCAGGGGCGAAAGAGACCCAGTACTTC. It encodes CSVGAGAKETQYF. The V and J genes are TRBV29-1 and TRBJ2-5, with D possibly TRBD1 on 6 matching bases. CDR3 size: 13 residues. The V gene lost 4 bases and the J gene lost 3 bases, with 12 bases spanning the gap. Per germline, CDR1 SQVTM and CDR2 ANQGSEA.